This TCR beta chain was found in a study of shared clonotypes between healthy human individuals. The CDR3 extends over 13 amino acids. The ends were cut back, 2 bases at V and 4 bases at J, with 7 bases in the middle. Germline CDR1 reads SGHNT; CDR2 reads YYREEE (reference sequence). This clone appeared once. Sequenced by immunoSEQ multiplex PCR; TCRdb stores in-frame clones only, minus some. The data hold 2 million to 2.5 million clones, with roughly 95% observed a single time. This TCR was recovered from a man younger than 35 in good health. The sample was naive CD4+ T cells sorted from blood. Subset of the sample: CD45RA+ positively selected. The chain links TRBV5-4 to TRBJ1-3, with D unresolved. CDR3 DNA sequence: TGTGCCAGCAGCTTCTCGGGAGGAAACACCATATATTTT. This sequence encodes CASSFSGGNTIYF.